These T cell receptor beta chains were read from a single sample in a study of CD8+CD57+ T cells in acquired aplastic anemia. TCRdb reprocessed the reads via MiXCR and lists one record per CDR3 protein. The table shows 120,000 or so distinct CDR3 sequences, with almost 40% occurring only once. The sample taken for sequencing was sorted CD4+, CD8+, or CD8+CD57+ T cells (not recorded which) from PBMCs. The origin of the receptors is a human donor with aplastic anemia. CDR3s include the opening cysteine and the closing phenylalanine or tryptophan. The D gene is left open where the match is weak. Rows may omit the clone size; those that give it use once, few, many or a size class.

clone_size,d_call,v_call,j_call,cdr3_nt,cdr3_aa
-,TRBD2,TRBV15,TRBJ2-1,TGTGCCACCAGCGGATGGAGGGATAGCGGGGTTAGCTCCTACAATGAGCAGTTCTTC,CATSGWRDSGVSSYNEQFF
-,-,TRBV12-3/TRBV12-4,TRBJ1-6,TGTGCCAGCAGTCTCGGACCGTCCCGGGATTCACCCCTCCACTTT,CASSLGPSRDSPLHF
many,-,TRBV19,TRBJ2-7,TGTGCCAGTAGCGCTGGCGGAGGGGGAACCTACGAGCAGTACTTC,CASSAGGGGTYEQYF
-,-,TRBV12-3/TRBV12-4,TRBJ2-5,TGTGCCAGCAGTTTATGGATCCAAGAGACCCAGTACTTC,CASSLWIQETQYF
-,TRBD1,TRBV9,TRBJ2-3,TGTGCCAGCAGCCCCCAGGGGACAGGGGGCCAGATAGATACGCAGTATTTT,CASSPQGTGGQIDTQYF
-,TRBD1,TRBV19,TRBJ1-4,TGTGCCAGTAGTTCGGACAGGGGAGAAAAACGGTTTTTC,CASSSDRGEKRFF
many,-,TRBV7-6,TRBJ2-1,TGTGCCAGCAGCTCCCTCGCGGGGATGCCGGGGAATGAGCAGTTCTTC,CASSSLAGMPGNEQFF
-,TRBD2,TRBV15,TRBJ2-7,TGTGCCGCCAGCAGATCCGGACTAGCCTACGAGCAGTACTTC,CAASRSGLAYEQYF
many,-,TRBV4-3,TRBJ2-3,TGCGCCAGCAGCCCACAGAGGAGCACAGATACGCAGTATTTT,CASSPQRSTDTQYF
many,-,TRBV2,TRBJ2-1,TGTGCCAGCAGTGGACCACAGGGCAATGAGCAGTTCTTC,CASSGPQGNEQFF
many,TRBD1,TRBV7-9,TRBJ1-4,TGTGCCAGCAGCCTAAGGGGACAGAATGAAAAACTGTTTTTT,CASSLRGQNEKLFF
many,-,TRBV7-9,TRBJ1-1,TGTGCCAGCAGCTTATTTACTGAAGCTTTCTTT,CASSLFTEAFF
-,-,TRBV10-3,TRBJ1-1,TGTGCCATCAGTGTAGATGCACCCCAACTGAACACTGAAGCTTTCTTT,CAISVDAPQLNTEAFF
many,-,TRBV12-3/TRBV12-4,TRBJ1-1,TGTGCCAGCAGGGGGCTTGGCACTGAAGCTTTCTTT,CASRGLGTEAFF
-,TRBD1,TRBV15,TRBJ2-6,TGTGCCACCAGCAGACAGGGGGCTGGGGCCAACGTCCTGACTTTC,CATSRQGAGANVLTF
-,TRBD1,TRBV20-1,TRBJ1-5,TGCAGTGCTCGCGGGACAGGGGGCTTTAGCAATCAGCCCCAGCATTTT,CSARGTGGFSNQPQHF
many,-,TRBV7-9,TRBJ2-3,TGTGCCACCCCACCGGGAGGCCCAGGGGGCACAGATACGCAGTATTTT,CATPPGGPGGTDTQYF
many,TRBD1,TRBV7-9,TRBJ1-6,TGTGCCAGCAGCTTCCGGGACAGGGATTCACCCCTCCACTTT,CASSFRDRDSPLHF
once,-,TRBV7-9,TRBJ1-2,TGTGCCAGCAGCGTAGCTTCTGGCTATGGCTACACCTTC,CASSVASGYGYTF
few,TRBD2,TRBV11-2,TRBJ2-7,TGTGCCAGCAGCCGGCTAGTAGCGGGGGGGCCGGGTGAGCAGTACTTC,CASSRLVAGGPGEQYF
-,-,TRBV13,TRBJ1-2,TGTGCCAGCAGCTTAGGCGGAGGGGAGGCCAACTATGGCTACACCTTC,CASSLGGGEANYGYTF
-,-,TRBV28,TRBJ1-2,TGTGCCAGCGGTTTATTCCGAGCCTCGGTGGGGGGCGGTGGCTACACCTTC,CASGLFRASVGGGGYTF
many,-,TRBV7-6,TRBJ1-4,TGTGCCAGCAGCCCGGGTGGGGGTTTATACGGGTCGGCTGAAAAACTGTTTTTT,CASSPGGGLYGSAEKLFF
-,-,TRBV7-2,TRBJ1-1,TGTGCCAGCAGTTTTAGCCCCAGGGCTGAAGCTTTCTTT,CASSFSPRAEAFF
-,-,TRBV19,TRBJ1-5,TGTGCCAGTAGTATCCGGGGGTCCTACGAGCAGCCCCAGCATTTT,CASSIRGSYEQPQHF
many,TRBD1,TRBV29-1,TRBJ2-7,TGCAGCGTTGAAGTCCTGACAGGGGCCTCCTACGAGCAGTACTTC,CSVEVLTGASYEQYF
many,TRBD1,TRBV6-5,TRBJ2-7,TGTGCCAGCAGTTATGAGTCAGGGGGCTACGAGCAGTACTTC,CASSYESGGYEQYF
many,-,TRBV5-5,TRBJ2-2,TGTGCCAGCAGTTCCCAGGGCACCGGGGAGCTGTTTTTT,CASSSQGTGELFF
once,-,TRBV7-3,TRBJ2-7,TGTGCCAGCAGCGTGGACATTTCCTACGAGCAGTACTTC,CASSVDISYEQYF
-,-,TRBV12-3/TRBV12-4,TRBJ1-1,TGTGCCAGCAGTTCTTCCTCCACTGAAGCTTTCTTT,CASSSSSTEAFF
many,-,TRBV7-2,TRBJ2-2,TGTGCCAGCAGCCCGTGGCCTACCGGGGAGCTGTTTTTT,CASSPWPTGELFF
once,-,TRBV15,TRBJ1-2,TGTGCCACCAGCAGAGCTTTACACAGTAACTATGGCTACACCTTC,CATSRALHSNYGYTF
many,TRBD1,TRBV6-1,TRBJ1-6,TGTGCCAGCACCCCGGGACAGACTTCAAATTCACCCCTCCACTTT,CASTPGQTSNSPLHF
-,-,TRBV2,TRBJ2-1,TGTGCCAGCAGTCCGAGTCGTAGCTCCTACAATGAGCAGTTCTTC,CASSPSRSSYNEQFF
-,-,TRBV11-1,TRBJ2-1,TGTGCCAGCAGTTTGGTAGGGGGGGCAACGACCTACAATGAGCAGTTCTTC,CASSLVGGATTYNEQFF
many,TRBD1,TRBV7-9,TRBJ1-3,TGTGCCAGCAGCTTATGGGACAGGCGTTCTGGAAACACCATATATTTT,CASSLWDRRSGNTIYF
many,-,TRBV6-1,TRBJ1-5,TGTGCCAGCACTCCAGGCTATCAGCCCCAGCATTTT,CASTPGYQPQHF
many,-,TRBV7-3,TRBJ2-2,TGTGCCAGCAGCCCTGGGACCACCGGGGAGCTGTTTTTT,CASSPGTTGELFF
many,-,TRBV11-2,TRBJ2-4,TGTGCCAGCAGCTTAGAGGAGAAAGGAGCAGCCAAAAACATTCAGTACTTC,CASSLEEKGAAKNIQYF
-,TRBD2,TRBV3-1,TRBJ2-7,TGTGCCAGCAGCCCTAGCGGGATTTCCTACGAGCAGCACTTC,CASSPSGISYEQHF
-,-,TRBV11-2,TRBJ2-4,TGTGCCAGCAGCTTAGACAGGCCTTTAGCCAAAAACATTCGGTACTTC,CASSLDRPLAKNIRYF
-,-,TRBV4-3,TRBJ2-3,TGCGCCAGCAGCCGAGAGGCCGTCTTTGGCGCAGATACGCAGTATTTT,CASSREAVFGADTQYF
-,-,TRBV2,TRBJ1-1,TGTGCCAGCAGTGACGGGATAGTGAACACTGAAGCCTTCTTT,CASSDGIVNTEAFF
many,-,TRBV12-3/TRBV12-4,TRBJ1-6,TGTGCCAGCACCTCTGGTGCTTACTCACCCCTCCACTTT,CASTSGAYSPLHF
-,-,TRBV27,TRBJ1-4,TGTGCCAGCAGCTACGGGCCACGTAATGAAAAACTGTTTTTT,CASSYGPRNEKLFF
-,-,TRBV3-1,TRBJ1-3,TGTGCCAGCAGTCCCGACACTGCTTACTCTGGAAACACCATATATTTT,CASSPDTAYSGNTIYF
-,-,TRBV10-3,TRBJ1-2,TGTGCCATCAGTGTAGAGGCAGAGAACTATGGCTACACCTTC,CAISVEAENYGYTF
many,-,TRBV4-1,TRBJ2-1,TGCGCCAGCAGCCAAGAGTGGGGGAATGAGCAGTTCTTC,CASSQEWGNEQFF
many,TRBD1,TRBV29-1,TRBJ1-1,TGCAGCGTTGGCAGGGGGACGGTCACTGAAGCTTTCTTT,CSVGRGTVTEAFF
-,-,TRBV6-2/TRBV6-3,TRBJ1-2,TGTGCCAGCAGTTACTCGCCGGGCGACTGTGGCTACACCTTC,CASSYSPGDCGYTF
many,-,TRBV2,TRBJ1-2,TGTGCCAGCCAAATAGGGGGTGGCTATGGCTACACCTTC,CASQIGGGYGYTF
-,TRBD1,TRBV12-3/TRBV12-4,TRBJ2-5,TGTGCCAGCAAACCCGACAGGGAAGGGACCCAGTACTTC,CASKPDREGTQYF
medium-sized,TRBD2,TRBV7-2,TRBJ2-7,TGTGCCAGCAGCTTGGGTAGCGGGGCGGGGGAGCAGTACTTC,CASSLGSGAGEQYF